This T cell receptor (beta chain) emerged from a study of shared clonotypes between healthy human individuals. Study findings and constraints: Collection of samples was limited to blood; tissue repertoires likely differ.

Positively selected for CCR7, the CD45RO-negative cells used as naive CD8 cells excluded terminally differentiated effector memory CD45RA+ cells. Donation came from healthy HIV-negative adults that had no recent acute infections or vaccinations. Every donor, a Caucasian adult, lived in Nashville, Tennessee. Several immunoSEQ plates received, in even portions, the genomic DNA of each subset. This table comes from immunoSEQ multiplex PCR, and its TCRdb copy is limited to in-frame clones, with some not included. The sample has about 2.1 million clones, 85% to 95% seen once; the top ten hold about 1.6%. Germline-derived CDR1 and CDR2 are SGHAT and FQNNGV. The CDR3 contains 15 residues. J lost 4 bases, V lost 1 base, and 6 bases had no gene match. As concerns this clone: Antigen: not known.

The rearrangement links TRBV11-2 to TRBJ2-7; 8 bases line up with TRBD2. This TCR came from a man younger than 30 in good health. Some clones in this sample may be carry-over from other donors' samples. Sequencing input: naive CD8+ T cells from PBMCs. The CDR3 region is CASSLATGGRYEQYF. The DNA for the CDR3 is TGTGCCAGCAGCTTAGCGACTGGCGGGAGGTACGAGCAGTACTTC.